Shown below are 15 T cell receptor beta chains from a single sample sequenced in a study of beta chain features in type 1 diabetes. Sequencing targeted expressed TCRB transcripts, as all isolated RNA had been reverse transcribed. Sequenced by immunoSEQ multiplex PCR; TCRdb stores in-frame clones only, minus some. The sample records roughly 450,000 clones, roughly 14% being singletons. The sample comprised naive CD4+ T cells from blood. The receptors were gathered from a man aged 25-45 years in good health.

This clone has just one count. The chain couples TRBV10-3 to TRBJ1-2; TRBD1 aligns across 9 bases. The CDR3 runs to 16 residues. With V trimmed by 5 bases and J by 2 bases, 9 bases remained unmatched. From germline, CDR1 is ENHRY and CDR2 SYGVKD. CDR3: CAISPTGDRVNYGYTF. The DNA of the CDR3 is TGTGCCATCAGTCCGACAGGGGACAGGGTAAACTATGGCTACACCTTC.

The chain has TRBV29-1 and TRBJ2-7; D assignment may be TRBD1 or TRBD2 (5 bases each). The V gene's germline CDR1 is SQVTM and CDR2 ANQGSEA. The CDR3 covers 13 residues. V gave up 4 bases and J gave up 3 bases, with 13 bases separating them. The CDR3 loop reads CSVVTGQGYEQYF. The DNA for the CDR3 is TGCAGCGTTGTGACGGGGCAGGGCTACGAGCAGTACTTC.

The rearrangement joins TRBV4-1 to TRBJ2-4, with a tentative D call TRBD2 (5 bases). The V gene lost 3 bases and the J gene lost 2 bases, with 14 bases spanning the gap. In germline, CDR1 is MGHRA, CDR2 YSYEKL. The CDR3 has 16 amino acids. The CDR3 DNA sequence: TGCGCCAGCAGCCAGGGTCAAGCGGCCTCCAAAAACATTCAGTACTTC. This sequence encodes CASSQGQAASKNIQYF.

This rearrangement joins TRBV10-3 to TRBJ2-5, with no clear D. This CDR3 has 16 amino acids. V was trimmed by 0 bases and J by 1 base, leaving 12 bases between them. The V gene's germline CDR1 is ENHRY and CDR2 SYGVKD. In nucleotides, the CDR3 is TGTGCCATCAGTGAGTCGGCTTTGCGGAGCCAAGAGACCCAGTACTTC. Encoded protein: CAISESALRSQETQYF.

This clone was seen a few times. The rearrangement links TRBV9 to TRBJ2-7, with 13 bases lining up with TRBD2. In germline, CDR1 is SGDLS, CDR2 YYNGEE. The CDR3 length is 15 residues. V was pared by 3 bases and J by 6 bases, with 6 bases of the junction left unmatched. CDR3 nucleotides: TGTGCCAGCAGCGCCGGACTAGCGGGGGCGAGCGAGCAGTACTTC. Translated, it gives CASSAGLAGASEQYF.

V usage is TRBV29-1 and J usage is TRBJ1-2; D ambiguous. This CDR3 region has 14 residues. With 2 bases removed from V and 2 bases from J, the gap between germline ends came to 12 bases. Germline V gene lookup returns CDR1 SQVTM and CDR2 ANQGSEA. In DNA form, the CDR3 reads TGCAGCGTTGAAAGCAGGATGGGCAACTATGGCTACACCTTC. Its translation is CSVESRMGNYGYTF.

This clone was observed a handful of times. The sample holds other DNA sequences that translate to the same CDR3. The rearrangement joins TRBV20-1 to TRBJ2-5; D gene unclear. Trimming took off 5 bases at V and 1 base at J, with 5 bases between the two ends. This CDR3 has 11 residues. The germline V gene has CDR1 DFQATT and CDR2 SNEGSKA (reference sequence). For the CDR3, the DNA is TGCAGTGCTCAGGTCCAAGAGACCCAGTACTTC. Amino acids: CSAQVQETQYF.

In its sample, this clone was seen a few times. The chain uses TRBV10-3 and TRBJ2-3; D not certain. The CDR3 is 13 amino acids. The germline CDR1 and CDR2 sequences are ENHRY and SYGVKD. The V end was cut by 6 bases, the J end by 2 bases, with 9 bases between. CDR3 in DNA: TGTGCCATCAGCTCGCAGAACACAGATACGCAGTATTTT. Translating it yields CAISSQNTDTQYF.

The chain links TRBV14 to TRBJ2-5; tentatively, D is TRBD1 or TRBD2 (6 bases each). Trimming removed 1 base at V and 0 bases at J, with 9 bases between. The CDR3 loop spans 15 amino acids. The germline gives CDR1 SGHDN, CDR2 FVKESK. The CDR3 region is CASSQVRGDQETQYF. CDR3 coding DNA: TGTGCCAGCAGCCAAGTGAGGGGGGACCAAGAGACCCAGTACTTC. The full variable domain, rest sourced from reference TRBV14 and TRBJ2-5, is EAGVTQFPSHSVIEKGQTVTLRCDPISGHDNLYWYRRVMGKEIKFLLHFVKESKQDESGMPNNRFLAERTGGTYSTLKVQPAELEDSGVYFCASSQVRGDQETQYFGPGTRLLVL.

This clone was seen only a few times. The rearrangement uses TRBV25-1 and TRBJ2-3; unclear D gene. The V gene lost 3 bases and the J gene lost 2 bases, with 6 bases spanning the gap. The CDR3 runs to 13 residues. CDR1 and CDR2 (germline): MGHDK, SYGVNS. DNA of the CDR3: TGTGCCAGCAGTGACTCCATCACAGATACGCAGTATTTT. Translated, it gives CASSDSITDTQYF.

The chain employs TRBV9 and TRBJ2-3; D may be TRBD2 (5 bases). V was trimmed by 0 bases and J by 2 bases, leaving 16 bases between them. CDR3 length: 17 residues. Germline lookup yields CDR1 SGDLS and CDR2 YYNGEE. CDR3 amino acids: CASSVEGALVYTDTQYF. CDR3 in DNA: TGTGCCAGCAGCGTAGAGGGAGCACTAGTTTACACAGATACGCAGTATTTT.

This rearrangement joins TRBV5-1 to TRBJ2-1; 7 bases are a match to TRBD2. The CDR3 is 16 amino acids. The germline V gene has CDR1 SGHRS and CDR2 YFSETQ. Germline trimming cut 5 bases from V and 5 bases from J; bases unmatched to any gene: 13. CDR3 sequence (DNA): TGCGCCAGCAGAGAGAGCGGGGTTACTTCGAACAATGAGCAGTTCTTC. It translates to CASRESGVTSNNEQFF.

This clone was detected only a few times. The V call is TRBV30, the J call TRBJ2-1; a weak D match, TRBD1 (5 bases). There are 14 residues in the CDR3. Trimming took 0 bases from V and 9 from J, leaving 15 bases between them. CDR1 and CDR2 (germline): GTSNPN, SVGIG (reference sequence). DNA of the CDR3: TGTGCCTGGAGTGTAGGGGAAGGGTTCTTTGAGCAGTTCTTC. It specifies CAWSVGEGFFEQFF. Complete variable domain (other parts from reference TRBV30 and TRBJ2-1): SQTIHQWPATLVQPVGSPLSLECTVEGTSNPNLYWYRQAAGRGLQLLFYSVGIGQISSEVPQNLSASRPQDRQFILSSKKLLLSDSGFYLCAWSVGEGFFEQFFGPGTRLTVL.

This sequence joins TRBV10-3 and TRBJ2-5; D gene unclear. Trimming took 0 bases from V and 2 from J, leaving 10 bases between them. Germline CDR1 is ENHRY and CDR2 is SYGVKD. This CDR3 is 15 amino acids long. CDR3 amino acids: CAISESGPKQETQYF. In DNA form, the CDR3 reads TGTGCCATCAGTGAGTCCGGGCCAAAGCAAGAGACCCAGTACTTC.

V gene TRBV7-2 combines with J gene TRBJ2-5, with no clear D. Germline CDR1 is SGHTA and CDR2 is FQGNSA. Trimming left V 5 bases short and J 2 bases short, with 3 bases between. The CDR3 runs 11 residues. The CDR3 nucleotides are TGTGCCAGCAGCGGGCAAGAGACCCAGTACTTC. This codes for CASSGQETQYF.